The clone carrying this T cell receptor beta chain was counted once. The authors' processing: Estimation of nucleated cell counts relied on the amplification of reference gene primers. Libraries were prepared by immunoSEQ multiplex PCR; TCRdb keeps only in-frame clonotypes and omits some of them. That table gives V, J and clone size, and the DNA gave D and trimming. The table records fewer than 400,000 clones, roughly 90% of them present only once. The data derive from a study of blood T cell repertoires in COVID-19. The wider study: Material from acute and convalescent COVID-19 was sourced from the United States, Italy and Spain. PBMCs, B-cell-depleted T cells, or T cells were the source of the cDNA or gDNA that made up the material.

Germline loops: CDR1 SGHTA, CDR2 FQGNSA. The CDR3 runs 19 residues. Unmatched junction bases numbered 15, after V lost 3 bases and J lost 2 bases. V and J are TRBV7-2 and TRBJ2-2; 7 bases are a match to TRBD1. The sample comprised peripheral blood. The sequence came from a woman in her 30s with COVID-19, enrolled during active disease. The chain's CDR3 is CASSLRFGQRQGNTGELFF. Written as DNA, the CDR3 is TGTGCCAGCAGCTTGAGGTTCGGGCAGAGACAGGGCAACACCGGGGAGCTGTTTTTT.